Below, 25 T cell receptor beta chains from the same sample are listed, as sequenced in a study of regulatory dendritic cells for organ transplantation. CFSE-labeled sorted T cells met regulatory or mature dendritic cells for under 6 days. Their antigens remain unidentified. Profiling relied on immunoSEQ multiplex PCR, and the TCRdb table lists in-frame clones only, not all of them. Of some 9,600 clones listed, less than 90% were seen once; the top ten hold roughly 2.5%. The sample was memory CD4+ T cells from blood cultured with dendritic cells. Regarding subset: CD45RO+ memory T cells. The receptor source for this set is a human donor in good health.

This rearrangement joins TRBV6-1 to TRBJ2-5; weak D call: TRBD2 (6 bases). CDR1 is MNHNS, CDR2 SASEGT, per germline. This CDR3 comprises 14 residues. V was pared by 7 bases and J by 1 base, with 13 bases between. CDR3 DNA: TGTGCCAGCAACCGCCGGGGGACCCAAGAGACCCAGTACTTC. This sequence encodes CASNRRGTQETQYF.

The chain links TRBV9 to TRBJ2-7; 10 bases match TRBD2. Trimming cost V 4 bases and J 2 bases; bases outside gene matches: 9. Germline V gene sequence: CDR1 SGDLS, CDR2 YYNGEE. The CDR3 has 16 residues. The CDR3 here is CASSPVSGRAPYEQYF. CDR3 sequence (DNA): TGTGCCAGCAGCCCAGTCAGCGGGAGGGCCCCCTACGAGCAGTACTTC.

The chain joins TRBV6-1 to TRBJ2-7; D is unresolved. V lost 2 bases and J lost 0, with 11 bases in between. Germline V lookup: CDR1 MNHNS, CDR2 SASEGT. The CDR3 is 15 residues long. The CDR3 reads CASSEHLMGSYEQYF. The CDR3 bases are TGTGCCAGCAGTGAACATCTCATGGGCTCCTACGAGCAGTACTTC.

This chain uses TRBV6-5 with TRBJ2-1; weak D call: TRBD1 (5 bases). Germline values: CDR1 MNHEY, CDR2 SVGAGI. With 6 bases removed from V and 7 bases from J, the gap between germline ends came to 13 bases. CDR3 length: 13 amino acids. CDR3 region: CASRADQGNEQFF. The CDR3 DNA sequence: TGTGCCAGCAGGGCAGACCAGGGAAATGAGCAGTTCTTC.

The chain employs TRBV28 and TRBJ1-2, with D hard to call. The germline V and J ends were trimmed by 5 bases and 4 bases, with 14 bases remaining between them. From germline, CDR1 is MDHEN and CDR2 SYDVKM. The CDR3 loop spans 14 amino acids. In nucleotides, the CDR3 is TGTGCCAGCAGTACGGGGTGGCTCCCCTATGGCTACACCTTC. It is translated as CASSTGWLPYGYTF.

This clone was counted once. CDR3 in amino acids: CASSLGRGQGYTF. The CDR3 DNA follows: TGTGCCAGCTCTTTAGGGAGGGGTCAGGGCTACACCTTC. The rearrangement uses TRBV7-3 and TRBJ1-2; weak D call: TRBD1 (5 bases). Germline V gives CDR1 SGHTA, CDR2 FQGTGA. V was trimmed by 8 bases and J by 8 bases, leaving 18 bases between them. The CDR3 runs 13 residues.

The rearrangement links TRBV7-9 to TRBJ1-1, with no clear D. The CDR3 has 13 residues. Per germline, CDR1 SEHNR and CDR2 FQNEAQ (reference sequence). The V end was cut by 1 base, the J end by 1 base, with 4 bases between. The CDR3 region is CASSLEGNTEAFF. The CDR3 coding sequence is TGTGCCAGCAGCTTAGAAGGGAACACTGAAGCTTTCTTT.

This chain joins TRBV28 and TRBJ1-3, with TRBD1 matching over 8 bases. Germline-derived CDR1 and CDR2 are MDHEN and SYDVKM. With 10 bases clipped from V and 2 bases from J, the junction kept 4 bases outside the gene matches. The CDR3 loop spans 13 amino acids. The CDR3 protein is CAISDRAGNTIYF. Written as DNA, the CDR3 is TGTGCCATCTCGGACAGGGCTGGAAACACCATATATTTT.

The chain links TRBV28 to TRBJ1-5; no reliable D call. The CDR3 is 12 amino acids. The V end was cut by 5 bases, the J end by 11 bases, with 13 bases between. The germline V gene has CDR1 MDHEN and CDR2 SYDVKM. CDR3: CASSITGRTQHF. The DNA for the CDR3 is TGTGCCAGCAGTATCACCGGGAGAACCCAGCATTTT.

This chain connects TRBV7-8 to TRBJ1-1; 9 bases are shared with TRBD1. The CDR3 contains 15 residues. Losses at the gene ends were 5 bases for V and 4 bases for J; bases not matched to a gene: 8. CDR1 is SGHVS, CDR2 FQNEAQ, per germline. Written as DNA, the CDR3 is TGTGCCAGCAGCGCGACAGGGGGGGGGAGCACTGAAGCTTTCTTT. Translated, it gives CASSATGGGSTEAFF.

This chain joins TRBV4-1 and TRBJ1-3; no clear D gene. Between the trimmed V and J ends, which lost 0 bases and 7 bases, there was a span of 13 bases. Germline-derived CDR1 and CDR2 are MGHRA and YSYEKL. The CDR3 runs 15 residues. The CDR3 bases are TGCGCCAGCAGCCAAGATAGAACTCGACGGAACACCATATATTTT. This translates into CASSQDRTRRNTIYF.

This clone was recorded once. The chain employs TRBV7-9 and TRBJ1-2; tentatively, D is TRBD1 (5 bases). The germline V and J ends were trimmed by 3 bases and 3 bases, with 11 bases remaining between them. Germline-derived CDR1 and CDR2 are SEHNR and FQNEAQ (reference sequence). The CDR3 runs to 14 residues. CDR3 nucleotide sequence: TGTGCCAGCAGCTTTGGGGGGGAGTACTATGGCTACACCTTC. Translation: CASSFGGEYYGYTF.

The chain uses TRBV10-3 and TRBJ2-7; unclear D gene. Deletions cut 2 bases from V and 3 bases from J, with 5 bases between. CDR1 and CDR2 (germline): ENHRY, SYGVKD. The CDR3 covers 12 residues. CDR3 DNA sequence: TGTGCCATCAGTGAGGCTGGCTACGAGCAGTACTTC. It translates to CAISEAGYEQYF.

The chain recombines TRBV15 with TRBJ1-1; TRBD1 aligns across 9 bases. Germline CDR1 is LNHNV and CDR2 is YYDKDF (reference sequence). The CDR3 has 16 residues. V gave up 1 base and J gave up 4 bases; unmatched junction bases: 7. The CDR3 region has the DNA TGTGCCACCAGCAGAGGGGGGGACAGGGTGGGCACTGAAGCTTTCTTT. Translating it yields CATSRGGDRVGTEAFF. Full variable domain (missing parts from reference TRBV15 and TRBJ1-1): DAMVIQNPRYQVTQFGKPVTLSCSQTLNHNVMYWYQQKSSQAPKLLFHYYDKDFNNEADTPDNFQSRRPNTSFCFLDIRSPGLGDTAMYLCATSRGGDRVGTEAFFGQGTRLTVV.

The chain recombines TRBV10-2 with TRBJ2-5, with unresolved D. V was trimmed by 4 bases and J by 2 bases, leaving 14 bases between them. The CDR3 is 15 amino acids. CDR1 and CDR2 (germline): WSHSY, SAAADI. CDR3 coding DNA: TGCGCCAGCAGTGTTCTGGCGGACGGGCAAGAGACCCAGTACTTC. It is translated as CASSVLADGQETQYF.

The J gene is TRBJ1-1, the V gene TRBV7-8; TRBD1 might be the D (6 bases). Trimming took off 5 bases at V and 5 bases at J, with 12 bases between the two ends. This CDR3 is 13 amino acids long. Germline V gene sequence: CDR1 SGHVS, CDR2 FQNEAQ. The CDR3 spells CASSPGRGTEAFF. CDR3 DNA sequence: TGTGCCAGCAGCCCTGGCAGGGGTACTGAAGCTTTCTTT.

This chain links TRBV5-1 with TRBJ1-5; no clear D. The germline V and J ends were trimmed by 0 bases and 5 bases, with 18 bases remaining between them. The germline V gene encodes CDR1 SGHRS and CDR2 YFSETQ. This CDR3 contains 17 residues. The DNA for the CDR3 is TGCGCCAGCAGCTTGGGCCCCCTAGGCGGAAACGATCAGCCCCAGCATTTT. Protein sequence: CASSLGPLGGNDQPQHF.

The chain couples TRBV6-5 to TRBJ2-1; D may be TRBD1 (7 bases). Trimming removed 5 bases at V and 8 bases at J, with 10 bases between. Germline CDR1 is MNHEY and CDR2 is SVGAGI. CDR3 length: 12 amino acids. The CDR3 coding sequence is TGTGCCAGCAGTCAGGGGGAGGATGAGCAGTTCTTC. It encodes CASSQGEDEQFF.

The CDR3: CASKLGLANTGELFF. The CDR3 DNA sequence: TGTGCCAGCAAACTGGGACTAGCGAACACCGGGGAGCTGTTTTTT. The chain is built from TRBV27 and TRBJ2-2, with 8 bases that match TRBD2. The length of the CDR3 is 15 residues. Trimming removed 7 bases from V and 0 bases from J; junction bases left unmatched: 4. Germline CDR1 and CDR2: MNHEY and SMNVEV (reference sequence).

The V gene is TRBV18, the J gene TRBJ2-5; D unclear. V shed 0 bases and J shed 2 bases, with 7 bases lying between them. This CDR3 contains 14 residues. CDR1 and CDR2 from the germline V gene are KGHSH and LQKENI. CDR3 sequence (DNA): TGTGCCAGCTCACCACCTTCTGGGCAAGAGACCCAGTACTTC. Translating gives CASSPPSGQETQYF.

The chain joins TRBV5-5 to TRBJ2-2; D remains unclear. The CDR3 spans 15 residues. The germline CDR1 and CDR2 sequences are SGHKS and YYEKEE (reference sequence). V was cut by 5 bases and J by 0 bases, with 11 bases left in between. CDR3 coding DNA: TGTGCCAGCAGACTGGCCCCTTCGAACACCGGGGAGCTGTTTTTT. Its protein product is CASRLAPSNTGELFF.

J is TRBJ1-2 and V is TRBV9; 7 bases agree with TRBD1. Looked up from germline, CDR1 is SGDLS and CDR2 is YYNGEE. The CDR3 is made up of 13 amino acids. V lost 4 bases to trimming and J lost 5 bases; unmatched junction nucleotides: 5. The CDR3 region has the DNA TGTGCCAGCAGCTTATCAGGGGGGTATGGCTACACCTTC. It encodes CASSLSGGYGYTF.

The V call is TRBV28, the J call TRBJ2-2; 12 bases agree with TRBD1. Trimming cost V 6 bases and J 2 bases; bases outside gene matches: 7. Germline lookup yields CDR1 MDHEN and CDR2 SYDVKM. The CDR3 is 17 amino acids. The CDR3: CASRRGQGAKNTGELFF. In DNA form, the CDR3 reads TGTGCCAGCAGGCGGGGACAGGGGGCAAAAAACACCGGGGAGCTGTTTTTT.

The chain uses TRBV7-8 and TRBJ2-7, with 8 bases aligning to TRBD1. The germline CDR1 and CDR2 sequences are SGHVS and FQNEAQ. V shed 1 base and J 6 bases; nucleotides not matched to a gene: 14. This CDR3 is 17 amino acids long. For the CDR3, the DNA is TGTGCCAGCAGCTTAGACGTTTTCGGACAGGGTTCGGTCGAGCAGTACTTC. Translation: CASSLDVFGQGSVEQYF.

This chain connects TRBV4-2 to TRBJ2-6; D perhaps matches TRBD1 (6 bases). Trimming took off 3 bases at V and 10 bases at J, with 13 bases between the two ends. Germline V CDR1 and CDR2: LGHNA, YNFKEQ. The CDR3 loop spans 14 amino acids. CDR3 sequence (DNA): TGTGCCAGCAGCCACAGGACAGAAGCTAACGTCCTGACTTTC. Translation: CASSHRTEANVLTF.